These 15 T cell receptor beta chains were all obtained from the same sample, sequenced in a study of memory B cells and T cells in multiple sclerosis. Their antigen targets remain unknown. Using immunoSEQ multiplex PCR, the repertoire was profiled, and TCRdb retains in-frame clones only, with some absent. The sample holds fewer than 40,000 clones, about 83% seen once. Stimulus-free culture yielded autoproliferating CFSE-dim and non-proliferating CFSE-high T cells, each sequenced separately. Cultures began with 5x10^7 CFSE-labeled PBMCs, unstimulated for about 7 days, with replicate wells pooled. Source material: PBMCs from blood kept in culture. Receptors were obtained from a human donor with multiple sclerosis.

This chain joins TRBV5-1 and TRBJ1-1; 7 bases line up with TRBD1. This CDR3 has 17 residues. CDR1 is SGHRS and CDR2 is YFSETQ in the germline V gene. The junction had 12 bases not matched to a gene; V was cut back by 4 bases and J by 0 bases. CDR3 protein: CASSQSPGTVMNTEAFF. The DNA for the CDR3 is TGCGCCAGCAGCCAGAGTCCCGGGACAGTGATGAACACTGAAGCTTTCTTT.

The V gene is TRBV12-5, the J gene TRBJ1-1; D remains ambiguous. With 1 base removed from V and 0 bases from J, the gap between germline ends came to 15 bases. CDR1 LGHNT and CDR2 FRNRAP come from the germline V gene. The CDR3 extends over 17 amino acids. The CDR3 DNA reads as TGTGCTAGTGGTTTGGCCGGGCGGAGCGATTTGAACACTGAAGCTTTCTTT. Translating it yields CASGLAGRSDLNTEAFF.

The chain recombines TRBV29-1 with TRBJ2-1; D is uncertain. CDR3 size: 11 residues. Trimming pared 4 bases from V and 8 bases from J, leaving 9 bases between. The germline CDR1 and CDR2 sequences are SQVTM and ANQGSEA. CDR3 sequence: CSVGGQHEQFF. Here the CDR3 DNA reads TGCAGCGTTGGTGGGCAGCATGAGCAGTTCTTC.

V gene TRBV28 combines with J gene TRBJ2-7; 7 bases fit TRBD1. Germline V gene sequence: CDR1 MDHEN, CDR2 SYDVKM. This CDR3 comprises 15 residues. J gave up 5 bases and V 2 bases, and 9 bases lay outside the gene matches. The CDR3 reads CASSLVGLTGDEQYF. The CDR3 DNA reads TGTGCCAGCAGTTTAGTGGGTTTAACAGGGGACGAGCAGTACTTC.

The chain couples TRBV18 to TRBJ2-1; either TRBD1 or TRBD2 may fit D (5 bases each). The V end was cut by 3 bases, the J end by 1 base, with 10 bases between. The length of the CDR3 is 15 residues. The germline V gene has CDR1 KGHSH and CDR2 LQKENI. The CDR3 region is CASSPGTGSYNEQFF. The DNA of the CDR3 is TGTGCCAGCTCACCGGGGACGGGATCCTACAATGAGCAGTTCTTC.

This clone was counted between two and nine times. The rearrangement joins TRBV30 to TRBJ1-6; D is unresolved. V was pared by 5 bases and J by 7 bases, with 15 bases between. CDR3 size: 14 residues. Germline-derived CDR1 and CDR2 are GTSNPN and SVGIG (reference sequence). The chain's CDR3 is CAWGTGHPNSPLHF. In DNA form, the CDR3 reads TGTGCCTGGGGAACGGGCCACCCAAATTCACCCCTCCACTTT.

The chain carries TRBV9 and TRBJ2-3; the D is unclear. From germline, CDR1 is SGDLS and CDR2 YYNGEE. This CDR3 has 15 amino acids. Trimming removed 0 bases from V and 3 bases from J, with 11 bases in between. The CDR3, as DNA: TGTGCCAGCAGCGTAGGGCCGGATCCTACAGATACGCAGTATTTT. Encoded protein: CASSVGPDPTDTQYF.

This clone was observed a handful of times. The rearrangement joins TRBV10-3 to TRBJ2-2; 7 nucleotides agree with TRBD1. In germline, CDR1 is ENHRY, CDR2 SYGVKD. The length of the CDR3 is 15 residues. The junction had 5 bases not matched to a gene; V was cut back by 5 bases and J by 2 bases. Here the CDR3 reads CAISTGALNTGELFF. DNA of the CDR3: TGTGCCATCAGTACAGGGGCCCTAAACACCGGGGAGCTGTTTTTT.

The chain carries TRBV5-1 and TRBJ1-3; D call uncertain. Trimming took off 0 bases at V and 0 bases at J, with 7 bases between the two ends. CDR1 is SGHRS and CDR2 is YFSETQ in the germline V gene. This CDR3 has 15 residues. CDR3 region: CASSLDSNSGNTIYF. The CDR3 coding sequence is TGCGCCAGCAGCTTGGACAGCAACTCTGGAAACACCATATATTTT.

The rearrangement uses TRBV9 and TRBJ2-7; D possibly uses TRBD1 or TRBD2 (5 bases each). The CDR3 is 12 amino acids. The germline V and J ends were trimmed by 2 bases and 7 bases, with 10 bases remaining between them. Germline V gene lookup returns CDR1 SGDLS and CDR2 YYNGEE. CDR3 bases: TGTGCCAGCAGCGTCGGGGCAGGTGAGCAGTACTTC. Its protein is CASSVGAGEQYF.

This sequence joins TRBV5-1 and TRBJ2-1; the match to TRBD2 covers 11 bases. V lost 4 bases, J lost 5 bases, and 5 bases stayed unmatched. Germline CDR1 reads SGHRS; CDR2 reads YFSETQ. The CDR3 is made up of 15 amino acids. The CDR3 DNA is TGCGCCAGCAGCACGGGACTAGCGGCCAACAATGAGCAGTTCTTC. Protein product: CASSTGLAANNEQFF.

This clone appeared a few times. The CDR3 bases are TGTGCCAGCAGTCAAAGCGGGGGGAGGCAGACCCAGTACTTC. The encoded protein is CASSQSGGRQTQYF. This chain joins TRBV13 and TRBJ2-5; 9 positions match TRBD2. Germline V gene lookup returns CDR1 PRHDT and CDR2 FYEKMQ (reference sequence). V was pared by 6 bases and J by 6 bases, with 8 bases of the junction left unmatched. This CDR3 is built from 14 residues.

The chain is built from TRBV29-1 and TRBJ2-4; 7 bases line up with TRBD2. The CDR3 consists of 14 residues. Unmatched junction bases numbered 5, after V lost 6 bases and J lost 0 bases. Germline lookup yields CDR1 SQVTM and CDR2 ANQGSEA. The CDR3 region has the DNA TGCAGCGTGGATCCTAGCGGAGCCAAAAACATTCAGTACTTC. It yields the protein CSVDPSGAKNIQYF.

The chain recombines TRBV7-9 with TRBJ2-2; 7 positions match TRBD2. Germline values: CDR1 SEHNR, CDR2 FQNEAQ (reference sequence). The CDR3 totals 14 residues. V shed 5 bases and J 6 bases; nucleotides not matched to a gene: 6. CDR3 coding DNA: TGTGCCAGCAGCCGTAGCGGGTCCCCCGGGGAGCTGTTTTTT. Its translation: CASSRSGSPGELFF. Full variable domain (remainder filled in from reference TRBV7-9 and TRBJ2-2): DTGVSQNPRHKITKRGQNVTFRCDPISEHNRLYWYRQTLGQGPEFLTYFQNEAQLEKSRLLSDRFSAERPKGSFSTLEIQRTEQGDSAMYLCASSRSGSPGELFFGEGSRLTVL.

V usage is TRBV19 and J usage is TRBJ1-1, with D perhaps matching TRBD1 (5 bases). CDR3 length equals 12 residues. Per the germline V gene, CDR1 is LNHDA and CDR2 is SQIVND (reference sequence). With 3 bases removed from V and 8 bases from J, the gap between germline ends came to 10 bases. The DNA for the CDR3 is TGTGCCAGTAGTATGTTATGGGACGAAGCTTTCTTT. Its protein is CASSMLWDEAFF.